This TCR beta chain was captured by sequencing in a study of T cell responses to AZD1222 COVID-19 vaccine. General observations from the study: Targeting of unmutated variant regions was reportedly seen in nearly half of spike-specific TCRs. Most donors were white British, females outnumbered males, and clonal diversity was possibly underestimated. A rise in Spike-specific TCR breadth and depth followed two AZD1222 doses. Repertoires in all cases were sampled only once the peak T cell response had passed.

Data came from immunoSEQ multiplex PCR; TCRdb stores just in-frame clones and leaves some out. The table includes over 95,000 clones, approximately 93% detected once. Notes on this clone: The antigen is not known.

With 4 bases removed from V and 5 bases from J, the gap between germline ends came to 11 bases. There are 13 residues in the CDR3. Germline values: CDR1 LGHNA, CDR2 YSLEER. This specimen consisted of peripheral blood, obtained on day 0 of AZD1222 vaccination. V is TRBV4-3 and J is TRBJ1-1, with D possibly being TRBD1 (5 bases). The source of this sequence is an adult in good health. The CDR3 DNA reads TGCGCCAGCAGCCGTGTGGGGGGGACTGAAGCTTTCTTT. This translates into CASSRVGGTEAFF.